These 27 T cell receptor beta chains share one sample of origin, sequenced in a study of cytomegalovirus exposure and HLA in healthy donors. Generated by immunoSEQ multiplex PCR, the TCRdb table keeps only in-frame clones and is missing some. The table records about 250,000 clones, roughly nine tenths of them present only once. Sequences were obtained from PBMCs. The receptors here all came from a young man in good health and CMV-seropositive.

CDR3 residues: CASSEGQNTEAFF. Written as DNA, the CDR3 is TGTGCCAGCAGCGAGGGACAAAACACTGAAGCTTTCTTT. V gene TRBV7-2 combines with J gene TRBJ1-1; the D gene is possibly TRBD1 (6 bases). The V end was cut by 5 bases, the J end by 2 bases, with 9 bases between. The CDR3 has 13 amino acids. Germline loops: CDR1 SGHTA, CDR2 FQGNSA.

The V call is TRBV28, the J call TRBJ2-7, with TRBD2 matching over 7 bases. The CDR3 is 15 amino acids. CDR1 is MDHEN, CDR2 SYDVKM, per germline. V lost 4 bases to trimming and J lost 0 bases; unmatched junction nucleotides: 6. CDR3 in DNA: TGTGCCAGCAGTTATCAGGGAGGGTTCTCCTACGAGCAGTACTTC. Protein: CASSYQGGFSYEQYF.

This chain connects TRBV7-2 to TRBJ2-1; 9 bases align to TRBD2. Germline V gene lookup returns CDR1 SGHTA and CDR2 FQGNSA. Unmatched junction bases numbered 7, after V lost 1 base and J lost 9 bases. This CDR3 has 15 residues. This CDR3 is CASSLEGGRAGEQFF. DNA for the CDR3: TGTGCCAGCAGCTTAGAAGGCGGGAGGGCTGGTGAGCAGTTCTTC.

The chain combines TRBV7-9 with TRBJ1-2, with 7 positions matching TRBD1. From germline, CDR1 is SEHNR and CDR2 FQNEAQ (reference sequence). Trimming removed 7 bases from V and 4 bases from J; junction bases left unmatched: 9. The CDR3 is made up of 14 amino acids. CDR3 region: CASTLTGSGYGYTF. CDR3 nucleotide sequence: TGTGCCAGCACCCTGACAGGGTCCGGCTATGGCTACACCTTC.

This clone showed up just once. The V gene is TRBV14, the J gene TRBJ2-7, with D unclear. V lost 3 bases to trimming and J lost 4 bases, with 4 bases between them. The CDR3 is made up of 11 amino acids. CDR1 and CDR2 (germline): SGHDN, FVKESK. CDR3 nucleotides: TGTGCCAGCAGCCACTTGTACGAGCAGTACTTC. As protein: CASSHLYEQYF.

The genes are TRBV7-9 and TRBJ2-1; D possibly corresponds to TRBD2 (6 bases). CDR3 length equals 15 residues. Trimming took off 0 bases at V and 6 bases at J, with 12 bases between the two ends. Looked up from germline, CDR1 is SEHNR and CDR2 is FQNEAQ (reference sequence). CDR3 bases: TGTGCCAGCAGCTTAGCCGGAGGGAGCAGCAATGAGCAGTTCTTC. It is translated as CASSLAGGSSNEQFF.

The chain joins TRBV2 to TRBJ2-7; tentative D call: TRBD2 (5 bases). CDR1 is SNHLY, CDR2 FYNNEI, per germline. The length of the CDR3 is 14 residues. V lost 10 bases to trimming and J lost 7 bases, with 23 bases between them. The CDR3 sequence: CATTRGEAAREQYF. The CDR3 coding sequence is TGTGCCACCACCCGGGGAGAAGCGGCTAGGGAGCAGTACTTC.

In nucleotides, the CDR3 is TGCGCCAGCCGAGTGGGGGGCTTTGAAAATGAGCAGTTCTTC. As protein: CASRVGGFENEQFF. The gene calls are TRBV5-1 and TRBJ2-1, with D perhaps matching TRBD1 or TRBD2 (6 bases each). The V gene lost 7 bases and the J gene lost 7 bases, with 18 bases spanning the gap. Per germline, CDR1 SGHRS and CDR2 YFSETQ. The CDR3 consists of 14 residues. Combining the CDR3 with reference TRBV5-1 and TRBJ2-1 gives the whole variable domain KAGVTQTPRYLIKTRGQQVTLSCSPISGHRSVSWYQQTPGQGLQFLFEYFSETQRNKGNFPGRFSGRQFSNSRSEMNVSTLELGDSALYLCASRVGGFENEQFFGPGTRLTVL.

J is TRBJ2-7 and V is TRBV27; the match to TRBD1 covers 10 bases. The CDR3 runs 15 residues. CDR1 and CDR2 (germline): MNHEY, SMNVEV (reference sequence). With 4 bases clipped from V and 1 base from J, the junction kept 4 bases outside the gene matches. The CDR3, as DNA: TGTGCCAGCAGTTCTCGGGGACAGGGGTCCTACGAGCAGTACTTC. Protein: CASSSRGQGSYEQYF.

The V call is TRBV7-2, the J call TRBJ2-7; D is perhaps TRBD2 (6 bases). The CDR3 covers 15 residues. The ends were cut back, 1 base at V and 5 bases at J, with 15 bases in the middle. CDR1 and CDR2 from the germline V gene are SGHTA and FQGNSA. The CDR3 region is CASSLVVGGLNEQYF. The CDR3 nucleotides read TGTGCCAGCAGCTTAGTCGTGGGGGGATTGAACGAGCAGTACTTC.

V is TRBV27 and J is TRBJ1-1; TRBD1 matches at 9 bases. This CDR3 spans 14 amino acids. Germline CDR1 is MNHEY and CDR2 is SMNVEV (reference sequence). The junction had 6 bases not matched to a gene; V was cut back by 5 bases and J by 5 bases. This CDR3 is CASSQQGAGTEAFF. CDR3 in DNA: TGTGCCAGCAGTCAACAGGGGGCAGGAACTGAAGCTTTCTTT.

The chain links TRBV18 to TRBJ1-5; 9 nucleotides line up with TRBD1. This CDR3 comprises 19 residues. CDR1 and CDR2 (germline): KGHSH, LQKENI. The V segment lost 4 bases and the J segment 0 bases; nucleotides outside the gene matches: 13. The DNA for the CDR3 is TGTGCCAGCTCACGATACCGGGACAGGGTAGATTATAGCAATCAGCCCCAGCATTTT. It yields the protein CASSRYRDRVDYSNQPQHF.

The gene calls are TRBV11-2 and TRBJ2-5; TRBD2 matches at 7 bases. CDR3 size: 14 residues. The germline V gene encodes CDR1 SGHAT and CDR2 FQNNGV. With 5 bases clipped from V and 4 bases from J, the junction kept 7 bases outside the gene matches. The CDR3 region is CASSPGLDRETQYF. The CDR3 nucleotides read TGTGCCAGCAGCCCCGGACTAGATCGAGAGACCCAGTACTTC.

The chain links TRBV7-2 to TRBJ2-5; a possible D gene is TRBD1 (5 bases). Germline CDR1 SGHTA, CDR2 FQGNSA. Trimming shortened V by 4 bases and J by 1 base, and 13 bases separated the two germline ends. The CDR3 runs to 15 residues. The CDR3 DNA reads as TGTGCCAGCAGCTCGGGCCAGGGTCGCCAAGAGACCCAGTACTTC. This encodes CASSSGQGRQETQYF.

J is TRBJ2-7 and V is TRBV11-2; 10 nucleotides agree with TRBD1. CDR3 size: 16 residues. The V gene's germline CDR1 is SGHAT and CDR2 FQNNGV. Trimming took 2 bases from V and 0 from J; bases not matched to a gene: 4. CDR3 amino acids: CASSLPGTGVSYEQYF. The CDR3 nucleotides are TGTGCCAGCAGCTTACCCGGGACAGGGGTCTCCTACGAGCAGTACTTC.

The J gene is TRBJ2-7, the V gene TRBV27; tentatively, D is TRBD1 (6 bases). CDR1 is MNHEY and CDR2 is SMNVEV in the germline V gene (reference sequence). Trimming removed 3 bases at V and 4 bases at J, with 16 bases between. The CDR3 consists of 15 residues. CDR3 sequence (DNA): TGTGCCAGCAGTTTGTTGACAGGCTCCCCTTACGAGCAGTACTTC. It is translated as CASSLLTGSPYEQYF.

The CDR3 DNA follows: TGTGCCACCAGCAGGACCGGGACTATCACAGATACGCAGTATTTT. Translated: CATSRTGTITDTQYF. J is TRBJ2-3 and V is TRBV15; 7 positions agree with TRBD2. This CDR3 contains 15 residues. The V segment lost 3 bases and the J segment 2 bases; nucleotides outside the gene matches: 5. Germline V gene lookup returns CDR1 LNHNV and CDR2 YYDKDF (reference sequence).

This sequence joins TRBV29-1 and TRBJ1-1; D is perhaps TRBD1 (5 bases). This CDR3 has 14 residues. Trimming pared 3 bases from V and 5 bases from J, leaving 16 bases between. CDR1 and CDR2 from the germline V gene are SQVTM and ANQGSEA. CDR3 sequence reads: CSVEGGVWGTEAFF. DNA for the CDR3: TGCAGCGTTGAGGGGGGAGTTTGGGGTACTGAAGCTTTCTTT.

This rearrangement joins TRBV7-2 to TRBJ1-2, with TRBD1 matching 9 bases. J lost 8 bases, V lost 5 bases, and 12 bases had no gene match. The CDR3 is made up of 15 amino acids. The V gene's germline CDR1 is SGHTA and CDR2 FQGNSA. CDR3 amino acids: CASSVSGTGSYGYTF. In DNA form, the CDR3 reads TGTGCCAGCAGCGTTTCCGGGACAGGGAGTTACGGCTACACCTTC.

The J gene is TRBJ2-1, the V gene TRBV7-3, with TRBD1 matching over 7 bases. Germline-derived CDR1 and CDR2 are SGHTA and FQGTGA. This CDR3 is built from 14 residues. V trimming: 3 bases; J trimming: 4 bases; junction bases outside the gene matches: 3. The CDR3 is CASSLGQLYNEQFF. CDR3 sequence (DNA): TGTGCCAGCAGCTTGGGACAGCTTTACAATGAGCAGTTCTTC.

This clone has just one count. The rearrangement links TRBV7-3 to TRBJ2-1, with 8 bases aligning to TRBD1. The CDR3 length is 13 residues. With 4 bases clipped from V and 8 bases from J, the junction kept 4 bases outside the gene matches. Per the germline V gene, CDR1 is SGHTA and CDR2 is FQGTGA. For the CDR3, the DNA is TGTGCCAGCAGCTCGGACAGGGCCCATGAGCAGTTCTTC. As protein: CASSSDRAHEQFF.

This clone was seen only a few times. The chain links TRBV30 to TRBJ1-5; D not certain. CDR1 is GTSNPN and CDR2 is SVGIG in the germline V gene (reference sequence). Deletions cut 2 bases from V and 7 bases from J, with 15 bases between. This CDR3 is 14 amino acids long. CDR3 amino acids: CAWSTPSALQPQHF. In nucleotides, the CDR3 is TGTGCCTGGAGTACCCCCTCAGCTCTCCAGCCCCAGCATTTT.

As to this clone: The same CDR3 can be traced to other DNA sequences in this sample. DNA for the CDR3: TGCGCCAGCAGCCCGACCATGGACGAGCAGTACTTC. Its protein is CASSPTMDEQYF. This chain joins TRBV5-1 and TRBJ2-7; no firm D call. CDR3 length: 12 residues. The V end was cut by 4 bases, the J end by 5 bases, with 10 bases between. The germline V gene encodes CDR1 SGHRS and CDR2 YFSETQ.

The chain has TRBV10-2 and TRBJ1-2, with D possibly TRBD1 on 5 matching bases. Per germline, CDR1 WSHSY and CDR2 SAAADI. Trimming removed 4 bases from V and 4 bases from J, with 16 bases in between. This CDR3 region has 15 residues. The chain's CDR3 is CASSGLGLSLYGYTF. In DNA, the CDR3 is TGCGCCAGCAGTGGTTTGGGGCTCTCGCTCTATGGCTACACCTTC.

CDR3 in amino acids: CASSHEEDIQYF. The CDR3 DNA follows: TGTGCCAGCAGCCATGAGGAGGACATTCAGTACTTC. The chain recombines TRBV11-3 with TRBJ2-4; maybe TRBD2 (5 bases). The CDR3 consists of 12 residues. CDR1 is SGHNT and CDR2 is YENEEA in the germline V gene. V was trimmed by 5 bases and J by 8 bases, leaving 10 bases between them.

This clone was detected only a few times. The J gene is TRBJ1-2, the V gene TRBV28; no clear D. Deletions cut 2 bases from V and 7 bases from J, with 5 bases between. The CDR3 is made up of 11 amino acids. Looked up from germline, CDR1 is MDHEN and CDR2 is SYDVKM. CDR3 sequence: CASSLGFGYTF. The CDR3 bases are TGTGCCAGCAGTTTAGGATTTGGCTACACCTTC.

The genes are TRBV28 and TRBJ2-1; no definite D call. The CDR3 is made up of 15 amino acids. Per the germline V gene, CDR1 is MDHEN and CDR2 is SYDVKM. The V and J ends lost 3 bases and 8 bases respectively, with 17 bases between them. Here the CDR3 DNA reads TGTGCCAGCAGTTTCCAGCTTAAGTTTTCCGATGAGCAGTTCTTC. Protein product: CASSFQLKFSDEQFF.